The clone carrying this TCR beta chain showed up just a few times. These data belong to a study of early T cells in non-severe SARS-CoV-2 infection. Across the study: The chains were unpaired, and the sequenced material was bulk RNA from unsorted whole blood.

With 4 bases removed from V and 1 base from J, the gap between germline ends came to 8 bases. The CDR3 is made up of 13 amino acids. Germline V gene sequence: CDR1 SEHNR, CDR2 FQNEAQ (reference sequence). Individual cDNA molecules carried attached unique molecular identifiers. TCRdb processed the 5' RACE reads anew with MiXCR; each CDR3 protein has one entry. Found here are more than 20,000 distinct CDR3 sequences, 5.5% to 7% of them singletons; the top ten hold 2.4%. The TCR sequence derives from an adult who was a healthcare worker with PCR-confirmed SARS-CoV-2 infection or an uninfected control (not recorded which). Material: whole blood. The V call is TRBV7-9, the J call TRBJ2-7; D gene unclear. DNA for the CDR3: TGTGCCAGCAGCTCGACATCATCCTACGAGCAGTACTTC. Protein: CASSSTSSYEQYF.